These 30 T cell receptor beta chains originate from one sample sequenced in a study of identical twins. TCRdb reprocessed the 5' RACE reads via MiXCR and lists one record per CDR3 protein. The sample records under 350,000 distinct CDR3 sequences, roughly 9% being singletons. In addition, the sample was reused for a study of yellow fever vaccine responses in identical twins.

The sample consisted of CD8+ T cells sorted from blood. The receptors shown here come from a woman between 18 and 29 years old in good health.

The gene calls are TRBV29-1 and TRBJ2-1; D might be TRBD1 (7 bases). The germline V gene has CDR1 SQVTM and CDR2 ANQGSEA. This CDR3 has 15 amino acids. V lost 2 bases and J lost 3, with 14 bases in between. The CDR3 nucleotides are TGCAGCGTTGAAATTAGGGGGGACAGCTACAATGAGCAGTTCTTC. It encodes CSVEIRGDSYNEQFF.

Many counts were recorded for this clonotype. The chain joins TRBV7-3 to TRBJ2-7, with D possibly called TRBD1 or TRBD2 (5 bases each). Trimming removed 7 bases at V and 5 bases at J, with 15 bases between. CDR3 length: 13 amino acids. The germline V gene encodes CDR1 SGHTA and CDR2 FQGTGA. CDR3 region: CASTTGMGDEQYF. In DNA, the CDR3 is TGTGCCAGCACTACTGGGATGGGGGACGAGCAGTACTTC. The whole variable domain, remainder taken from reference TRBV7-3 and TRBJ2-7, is GAGVSQTPSNKVTEKGKYVELRCDPISGHTALYWYRQSLGQGPEFLIYFQGTGAADDSGLPNDRFFAVRPEGSVSTLKIQRTERGDSAVYLCASTTGMGDEQYFGPGTRLTVT.

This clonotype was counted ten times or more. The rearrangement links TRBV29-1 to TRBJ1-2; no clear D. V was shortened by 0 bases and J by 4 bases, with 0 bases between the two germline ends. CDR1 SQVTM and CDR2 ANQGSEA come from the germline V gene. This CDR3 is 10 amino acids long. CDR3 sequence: CSVEDYGYTF. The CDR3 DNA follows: TGCAGCGTTGAAGACTATGGCTACACCTTC.

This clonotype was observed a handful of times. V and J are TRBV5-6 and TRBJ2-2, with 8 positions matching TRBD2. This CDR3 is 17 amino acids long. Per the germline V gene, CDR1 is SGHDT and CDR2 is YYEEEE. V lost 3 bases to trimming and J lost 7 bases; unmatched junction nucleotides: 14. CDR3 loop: CASSSTATSVKYGELFF. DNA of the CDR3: TGTGCCAGCAGCTCTACAGCGACTAGCGTTAAATACGGGGAGCTGTTTTTT. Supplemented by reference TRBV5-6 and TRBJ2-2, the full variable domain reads DAGVTQSPTHLIKTRGQQVTLRCSPKSGHDTVSWYQQALGQGPQFIFQYYEEEERQRGNFPDRFSGHQFPNYSSELNVNALLLGDSALYLCASSSTATSVKYGELFFGEGSRLTVL.

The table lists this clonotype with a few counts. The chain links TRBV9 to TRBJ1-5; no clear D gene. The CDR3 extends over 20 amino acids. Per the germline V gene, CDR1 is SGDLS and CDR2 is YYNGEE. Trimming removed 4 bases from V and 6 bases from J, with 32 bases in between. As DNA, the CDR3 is TGTGCCAGCAGCACTAAAGTCCTATTTCTGGGATTCCCGATGGGTCAGCCCCAGCATTTT. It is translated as CASSTKVLFLGFPMGQPQHF.

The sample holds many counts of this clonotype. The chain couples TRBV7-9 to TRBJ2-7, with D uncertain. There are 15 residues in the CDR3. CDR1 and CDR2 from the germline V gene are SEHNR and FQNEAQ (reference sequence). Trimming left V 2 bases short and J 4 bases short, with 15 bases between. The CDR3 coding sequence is TGTGCCAGCAGCTTAACCCCGGGTTCGTATTACGAGCAGTACTTC. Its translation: CASSLTPGSYYEQYF.

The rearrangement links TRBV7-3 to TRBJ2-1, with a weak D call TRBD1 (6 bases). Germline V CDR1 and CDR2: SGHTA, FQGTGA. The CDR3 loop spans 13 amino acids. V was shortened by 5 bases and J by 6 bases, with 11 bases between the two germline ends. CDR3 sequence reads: CASSPSDSNEQFF. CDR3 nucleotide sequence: TGTGCCAGCAGCCCCTCGGACAGCAATGAGCAGTTCTTC.

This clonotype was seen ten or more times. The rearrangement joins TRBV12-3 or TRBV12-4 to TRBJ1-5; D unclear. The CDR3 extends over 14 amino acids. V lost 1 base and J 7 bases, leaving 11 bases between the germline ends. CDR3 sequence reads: CASSLGSVQQPQHF. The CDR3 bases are TGTGCCAGCAGTTTAGGCTCAGTTCAACAGCCCCAGCATTTT.

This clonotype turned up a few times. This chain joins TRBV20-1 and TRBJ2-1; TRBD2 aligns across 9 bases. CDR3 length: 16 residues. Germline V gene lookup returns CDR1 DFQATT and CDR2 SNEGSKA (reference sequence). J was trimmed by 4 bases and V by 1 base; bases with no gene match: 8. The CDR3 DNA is TGCAGTGCTAGAGGGGAAATAGCGGGAGAGTACAATGAGCAGTTCTTC. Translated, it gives CSARGEIAGEYNEQFF.

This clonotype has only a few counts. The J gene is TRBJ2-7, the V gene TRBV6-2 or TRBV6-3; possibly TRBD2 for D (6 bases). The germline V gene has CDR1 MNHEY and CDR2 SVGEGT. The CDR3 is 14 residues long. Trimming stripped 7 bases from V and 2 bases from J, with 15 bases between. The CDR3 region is CASNPEGGTYEQYF. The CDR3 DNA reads TGTGCCAGCAACCCAGAGGGAGGCACCTACGAGCAGTACTTC.

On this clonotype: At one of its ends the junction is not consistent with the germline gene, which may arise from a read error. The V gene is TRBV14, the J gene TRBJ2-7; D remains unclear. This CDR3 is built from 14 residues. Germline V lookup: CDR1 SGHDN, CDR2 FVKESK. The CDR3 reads CASSPPGLTYEQHF. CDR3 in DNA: TGTGCCAGCAGCCCTCCGGGCCTGACCTACGAGCAGCACTTC.

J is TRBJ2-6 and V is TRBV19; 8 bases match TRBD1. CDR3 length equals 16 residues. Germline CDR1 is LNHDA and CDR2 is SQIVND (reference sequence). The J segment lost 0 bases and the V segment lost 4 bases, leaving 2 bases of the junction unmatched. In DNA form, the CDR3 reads TGTGCCAGTAGTAGGGACAGGATCTCTGGGGCCAACGTCCTGACTTTC. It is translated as CASSRDRISGANVLTF.

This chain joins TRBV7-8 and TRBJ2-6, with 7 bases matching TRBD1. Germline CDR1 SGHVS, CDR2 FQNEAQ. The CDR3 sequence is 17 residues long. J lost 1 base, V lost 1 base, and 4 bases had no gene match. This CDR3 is CASSLDRGSSGANVLTF. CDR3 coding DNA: TGTGCCAGCAGCTTAGACAGGGGAAGTTCTGGGGCCAACGTCCTGACTTTC.

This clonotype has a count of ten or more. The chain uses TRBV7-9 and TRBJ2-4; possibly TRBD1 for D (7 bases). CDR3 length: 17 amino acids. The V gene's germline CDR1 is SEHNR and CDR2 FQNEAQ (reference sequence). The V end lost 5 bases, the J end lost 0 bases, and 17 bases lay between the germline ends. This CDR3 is CASSPGGGGIAKNIQYF. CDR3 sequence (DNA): TGTGCCAGCAGCCCCGGTGGAGGGGGCATAGCCAAAAACATTCAGTACTTC.

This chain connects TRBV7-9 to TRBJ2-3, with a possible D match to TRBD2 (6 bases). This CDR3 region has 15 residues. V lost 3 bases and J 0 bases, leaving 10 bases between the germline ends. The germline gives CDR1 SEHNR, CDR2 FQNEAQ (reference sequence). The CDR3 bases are TGTGCCAGCAGCTTTATGAGCGGGAGCACAGATACGCAGTATTTT. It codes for CASSFMSGSTDTQYF. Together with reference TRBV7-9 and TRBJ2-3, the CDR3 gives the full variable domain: DTGVSQNPRHKITKRGQNVTFRCDPISEHNRLYWYRQTLGQGPEFLTYFQNEAQLEKSRLLSDRFSAERPKGSFSTLEIQRTEQGDSAMYLCASSFMSGSTDTQYFGPGTRLTVL.

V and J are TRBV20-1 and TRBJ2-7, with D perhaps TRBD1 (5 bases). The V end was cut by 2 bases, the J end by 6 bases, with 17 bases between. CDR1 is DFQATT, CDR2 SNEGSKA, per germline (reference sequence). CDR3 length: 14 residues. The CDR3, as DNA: TGCAGTGCTAGACCAGTTGTGGGGCCGGGCGAGCAGTACTTC. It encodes CSARPVVGPGEQYF.

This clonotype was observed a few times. The CDR3 here is CASSYSATKKTEAFF. CDR3 nucleotides: TGTGCCAGCAGTTACTCCGCCACCAAGAAGACTGAAGCTTTCTTT. The J gene is TRBJ1-1, the V gene TRBV6-2 or TRBV6-3, with D unresolved. This CDR3 has 15 residues. Germline loops: CDR1 MNHEY, CDR2 SVGEGT. Deletions cut 0 bases from V and 5 bases from J, with 13 bases between.

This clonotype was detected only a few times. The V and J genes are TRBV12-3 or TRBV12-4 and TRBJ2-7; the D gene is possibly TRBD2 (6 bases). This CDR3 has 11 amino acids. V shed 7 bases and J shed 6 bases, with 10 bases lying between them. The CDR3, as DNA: TGTGCCAGCAACATGGGGGGCGAGCAGTACTTC. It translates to CASNMGGEQYF.

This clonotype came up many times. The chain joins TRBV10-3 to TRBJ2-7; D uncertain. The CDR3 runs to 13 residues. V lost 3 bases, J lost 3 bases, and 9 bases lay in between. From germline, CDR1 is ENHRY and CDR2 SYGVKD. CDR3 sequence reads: CAISEEVSYEQYF. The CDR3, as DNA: TGTGCCATCAGTGAAGAAGTTAGCTACGAGCAGTACTTC.

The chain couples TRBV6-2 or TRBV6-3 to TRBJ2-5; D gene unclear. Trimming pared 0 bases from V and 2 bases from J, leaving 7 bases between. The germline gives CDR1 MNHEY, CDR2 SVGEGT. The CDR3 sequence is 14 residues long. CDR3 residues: CASSYSVRQETQYF. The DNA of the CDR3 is TGTGCCAGCAGTTACTCGGTCAGGCAAGAGACCCAGTACTTC.

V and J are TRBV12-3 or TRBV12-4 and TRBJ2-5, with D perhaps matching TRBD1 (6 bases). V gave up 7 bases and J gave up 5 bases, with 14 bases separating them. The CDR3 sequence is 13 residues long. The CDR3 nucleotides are TGTGCCAGCACTATGGACAGCTGGGAGACCCAGTACTTC. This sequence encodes CASTMDSWETQYF.

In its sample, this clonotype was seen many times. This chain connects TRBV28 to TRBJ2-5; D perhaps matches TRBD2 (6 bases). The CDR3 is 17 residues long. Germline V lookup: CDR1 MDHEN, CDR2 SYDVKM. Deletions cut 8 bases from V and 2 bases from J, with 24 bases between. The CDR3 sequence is CASGGWQRDNEQETQYF. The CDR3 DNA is TGTGCCAGCGGGGGGTGGCAACGGGATAACGAACAAGAGACCCAGTACTTC.

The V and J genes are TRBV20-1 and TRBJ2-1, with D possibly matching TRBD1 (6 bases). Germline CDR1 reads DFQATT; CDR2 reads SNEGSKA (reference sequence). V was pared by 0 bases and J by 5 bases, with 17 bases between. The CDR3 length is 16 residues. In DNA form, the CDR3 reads TGCAGTGCTAGAGACTTGTGGACAGCTTATAACAATGAGCAGTTCTTC. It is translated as CSARDLWTAYNNEQFF.

The DNA for the CDR3 is TGTGCCAGCAGCGCCACAGGGTCGGCCGGGGAGCTGTTTTTT. This encodes CASSATGSAGELFF. The chain recombines TRBV9 with TRBJ2-2; a weak D match, TRBD1 (6 bases). The V end lost 3 bases, the J end lost 6 bases, and 12 bases lay between the germline ends. Germline V gene data show CDR1 as SGDLS and CDR2 as YYNGEE. The CDR3 extends over 14 amino acids. The entire variable domain, with the rest obtained from reference TRBV9 and TRBJ2-2, is as follows: DSGVTQTPKHLITATGQRVTLRCSPRSGDLSVYWYQQSLDQGLQFLIQYYNGEERAKGNILERFSAQQFPDLHSELNLSSLELGDSALYFCASSATGSAGELFFGEGSRLTVL.

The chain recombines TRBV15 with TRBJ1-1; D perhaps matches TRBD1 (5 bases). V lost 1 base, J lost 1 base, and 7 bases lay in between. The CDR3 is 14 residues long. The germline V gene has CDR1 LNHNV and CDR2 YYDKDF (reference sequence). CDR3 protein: CATSRGGGNTEAFF. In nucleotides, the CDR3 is TGTGCCACCAGCAGAGGTGGGGGGAACACTGAAGCTTTCTTT.

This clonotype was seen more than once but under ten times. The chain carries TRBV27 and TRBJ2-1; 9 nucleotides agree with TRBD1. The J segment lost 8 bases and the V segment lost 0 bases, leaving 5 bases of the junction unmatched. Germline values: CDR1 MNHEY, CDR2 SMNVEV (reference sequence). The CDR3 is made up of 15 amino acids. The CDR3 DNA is TGTGCCAGCAGTTTATCCGGGACAGGGCTGTATGAGCAGTTCTTC. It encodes CASSLSGTGLYEQFF.

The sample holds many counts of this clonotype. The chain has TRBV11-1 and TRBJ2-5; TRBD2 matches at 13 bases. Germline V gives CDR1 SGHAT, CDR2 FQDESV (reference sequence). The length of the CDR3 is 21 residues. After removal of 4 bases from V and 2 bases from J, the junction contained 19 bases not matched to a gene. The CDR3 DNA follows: TGTGCCAGCAGCTCAAGAGGGGCAGTACTAGCGGGGGGGCCTGATCAAGAGACCCAGTACTTC. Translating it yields CASSSRGAVLAGGPDQETQYF.

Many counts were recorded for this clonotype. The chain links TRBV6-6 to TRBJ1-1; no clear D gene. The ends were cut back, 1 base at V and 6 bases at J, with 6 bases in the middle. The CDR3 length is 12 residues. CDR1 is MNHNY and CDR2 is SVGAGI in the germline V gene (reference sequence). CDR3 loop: CASSYFGAEAFF. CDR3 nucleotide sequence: TGTGCCAGCAGTTACTTTGGGGCTGAAGCTTTCTTT.

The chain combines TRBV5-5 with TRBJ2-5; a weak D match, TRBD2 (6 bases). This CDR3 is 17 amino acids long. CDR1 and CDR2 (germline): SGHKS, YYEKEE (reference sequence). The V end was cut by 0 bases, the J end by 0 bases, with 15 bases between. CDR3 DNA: TGTGCCAGCAGCTTGGGGGACTTAGACTCGTACCAAGAGACCCAGTACTTC. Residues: CASSLGDLDSYQETQYF. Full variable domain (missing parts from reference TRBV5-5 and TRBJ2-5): DAGVTQSPTHLIKTRGQQVTLRCSPISGHKSVSWYQQVLGQGPQFIFQYYEKEERGRGNFPDRFSARQFPNYSSELNVNALLLGDSALYLCASSLGDLDSYQETQYFGPGTRLLVL.

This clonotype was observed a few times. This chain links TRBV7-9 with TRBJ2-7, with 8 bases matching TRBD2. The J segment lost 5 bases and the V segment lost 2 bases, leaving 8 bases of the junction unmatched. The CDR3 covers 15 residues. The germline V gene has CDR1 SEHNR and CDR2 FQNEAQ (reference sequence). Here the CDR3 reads CASSLLDSGTHEQYF. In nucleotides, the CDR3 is TGTGCCAGCAGCTTATTGGATAGCGGGACTCACGAGCAGTACTTC.